This T cell receptor beta chain was sequenced in a study of cytotoxic CD8 clonotypes in ibrutinib-treated CLL. With sequencing, the targeted depth ranged from 1 in 200,000 to 1 in 1 million T cells. Libraries were prepared by immunoSEQ multiplex PCR; TCRdb keeps only in-frame clonotypes and omits some of them. Counted here are roughly 160,000 clones, about 80% occurring once; the ten biggest clones make up over 2%. The CDR3 runs 13 residues. V was trimmed by 6 bases and J by 0 bases, leaving 8 bases between them. CDR1 and CDR2 (germline): KGHSH, LQKENI. In regard to this clone: Its antigen is not known.

Findings and caveats of the study: Clonality went higher at ibrutinib response and then dropped back toward baseline at progression.

The rearrangement uses TRBV18 and TRBJ1-1; D gene uncertain. This clonotype originated in a human donor with chronic lymphocytic leukemia. The sequences come from PBMCs, collected after 12 months of ibrutinib treatment. CDR3 protein: CASSPAVNTEAFF. CDR3 bases: TGTGCCAGCTCCCCGGCCGTGAACACTGAAGCTTTCTTT.